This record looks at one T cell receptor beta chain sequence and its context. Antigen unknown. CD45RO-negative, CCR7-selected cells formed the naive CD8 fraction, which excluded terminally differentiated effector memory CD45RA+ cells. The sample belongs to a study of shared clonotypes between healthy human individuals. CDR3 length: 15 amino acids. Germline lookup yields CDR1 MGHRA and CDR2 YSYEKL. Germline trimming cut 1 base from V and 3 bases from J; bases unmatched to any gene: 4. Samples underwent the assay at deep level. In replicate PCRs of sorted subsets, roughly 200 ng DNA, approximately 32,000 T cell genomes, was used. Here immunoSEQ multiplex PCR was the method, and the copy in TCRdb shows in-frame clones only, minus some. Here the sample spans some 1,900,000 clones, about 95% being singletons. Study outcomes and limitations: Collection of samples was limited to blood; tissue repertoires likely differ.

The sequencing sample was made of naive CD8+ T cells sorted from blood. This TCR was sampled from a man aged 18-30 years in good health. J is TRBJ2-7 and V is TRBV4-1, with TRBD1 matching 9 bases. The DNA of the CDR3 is TGCGCCAGCAGCCAAGTCCTGACAGGGGGCTACGAGCAGTACTTC. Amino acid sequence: CASSQVLTGGYEQYF.